A single sample gave rise to the 15 T cell receptor beta chains below, sequenced in a study of T-cell memory formation after mild COVID-19. One entry per CDR3 protein results from TCRdb running MiXCR on the 5' RACE reads. This sample has more than 400,000 distinct CDR3 sequences; about 20% occur once, and the top ten carry 9% to 15%. Sequenced: PBMCs or a T cell subset sorted from them (not recorded which). The receptors come from an adult woman who had mild COVID-19 (a few samples of this study predate the infection). Cell type and time point are not known.

This clonotype was found a few times. V usage is TRBV10-3 and J usage is TRBJ2-5, with 11 positions matching TRBD2. This CDR3 spans 15 amino acids. J gave up 1 base and V 4 bases, and 2 bases lay outside the gene matches. Germline CDR1 is ENHRY and CDR2 is SYGVKD. CDR3: CAISGLAGGQETQYF. CDR3 coding DNA: TGTGCCATCAGTGGGCTAGCGGGGGGCCAAGAGACCCAGTACTTC.

This clonotype came up a few times. V usage is TRBV6-6 and J usage is TRBJ2-3; TRBD2 agrees at 8 bases. Germline loops: CDR1 MNHNY, CDR2 SVGAGI (reference sequence). This CDR3 is 17 amino acids long. V dropped 6 bases and J dropped 4; count of bases not matched to a gene: 15. The CDR3 sequence is CASSSRSSGIGADTQYF. The CDR3 region has the DNA TGTGCCAGCAGCTCCCGGAGTAGCGGGATTGGCGCAGATACGCAGTATTTT.

The chain combines TRBV15 with TRBJ1-5; a weak D match, TRBD1 (5 bases). V lost 0 bases, J lost 4 bases, and 16 bases lay in between. The CDR3 sequence is 17 residues long. In germline, CDR1 is LNHNV, CDR2 YYDKDF (reference sequence). CDR3 amino acids: CATSRDLGERANQPQHF. In DNA form, the CDR3 reads TGTGCCACCAGCAGAGATCTGGGGGAGAGGGCTAATCAGCCCCAGCATTTT.

In its sample, this clonotype was seen a few times. The chain combines TRBV4-1 with TRBJ1-5, with D uncertain. The germline CDR1 and CDR2 sequences are MGHRA and YSYEKL. V lost 1 base, J lost 4 bases, and 8 bases lay in between. This CDR3 has 14 residues. The CDR3 DNA follows: TGCGCCAGCAGCCAAGGTCCCACGAATCAGCCCCAGCATTTT. Amino acids: CASSQGPTNQPQHF.

The J gene is TRBJ2-3, the V gene TRBV15; the D gene is possibly TRBD1 (6 bases). The CDR3 has 13 amino acids. With 7 bases removed from V and 7 bases from J, the gap between germline ends came to 15 bases. CDR1 is LNHNV and CDR2 is YYDKDF in the germline V gene (reference sequence). Here the CDR3 DNA reads TGTGCCACCACCTCCAGGGGAAGAAATACGCAGTATTTT. Translated: CATTSRGRNTQYF.

In this sample, this clonotype turned up many times. V is TRBV9 and J is TRBJ2-4; a possible D gene is TRBD1 (7 bases). The CDR3 totals 15 residues. The germline V gene encodes CDR1 SGDLS and CDR2 YYNGEE. V was clipped by 1 base and J by 7 bases, with 15 bases between them. The CDR3 nucleotides are TGTGCCAGCAGCGTAACGCCCCAGGGGGGTAACATTCAGTACTTC. Its translation is CASSVTPQGGNIQYF.

With respect to this clonotype: Since a much larger clone is just one base distant, this may be a read error. The J gene is TRBJ1-1, the V gene TRBV6-6; TRBD1 aligns across 10 bases. This CDR3 is 12 amino acids long. CDR1 is MNHNY and CDR2 is SVGAGI in the germline V gene (reference sequence). V was pared by 5 bases and J by 7 bases, with 1 base of the junction left unmatched. CDR3 loop: CASSRDRGEAFF. The CDR3 coding sequence is TGTGCCAGCAGTCGGGACAGGGGTGAAGCTTTCTTT.

This clonotype was recorded a few times. The chain links TRBV4-1 to TRBJ2-7; tentative D call: TRBD2 (6 bases). The germline V gene has CDR1 MGHRA and CDR2 YSYEKL. The CDR3 contains 15 residues. V lost 1 base, J lost 5 bases, and 15 bases lay in between. The CDR3 loop reads CASSQATARGNEQYF. In DNA form, the CDR3 reads TGCGCCAGCAGCCAAGCGACAGCCCGGGGGAACGAGCAGTACTTC.

This clonotype was found a few times. The J gene is TRBJ1-6, the V gene TRBV30; a possible D gene is TRBD1 (5 bases). Trimming shortened V by 4 bases and J by 5 bases, and 15 bases separated the two germline ends. The CDR3 covers 15 residues. Germline CDR1 GTSNPN, CDR2 SVGIG (reference sequence). The chain's CDR3 is CAWTQGLADNSPLHF. Written as DNA, the CDR3 is TGTGCCTGGACTCAGGGTTTAGCGGATAATTCACCCCTCCACTTT.

This clonotype appeared a few times. CDR3 coding DNA: TGTGCTAGTGGTTTGGTAAGGGAGCAGTTCTTC. Protein: CASGLVREQFF. The rearrangement links TRBV12-5 to TRBJ2-1; D remains ambiguous. The ends were cut back, 0 bases at V and 10 bases at J, with 4 bases in the middle. The germline V gene has CDR1 LGHNT and CDR2 FRNRAP. This CDR3 region has 11 residues.

This clonotype has only a few counts. This chain joins TRBV5-6 and TRBJ1-2, with 10 nucleotides matching TRBD1. Germline-derived CDR1 and CDR2 are SGHDT and YYEEEE. The CDR3 covers 15 residues. After removal of 2 bases from V and 8 bases from J, the junction contained 9 bases not matched to a gene. CDR3 loop: CASSFRDRGFRGYTF. DNA of the CDR3: TGTGCCAGCAGCTTCCGGGACAGGGGTTTTCGAGGCTACACCTTC.

This clonotype was seen only a few times. The chain recombines TRBV19 with TRBJ2-7, with D possibly TRBD1 on 6 matching bases. Trimming pared 7 bases from V and 5 bases from J, leaving 12 bases between. The CDR3 is 12 residues long. Looked up from germline, CDR1 is LNHDA and CDR2 is SQIVND (reference sequence). CDR3 nucleotides: TGTGCCAGTAATAACAGGGACCACGAGCAGTACTTC. Translated, it gives CASNNRDHEQYF.

The table lists this clonotype with a few counts. The chain uses TRBV7-3 and TRBJ1-6; D possibly corresponds to TRBD1 (5 bases). Germline V lookup: CDR1 SGHTA, CDR2 FQGTGA. V was shortened by 8 bases and J by 8 bases, with 13 bases between the two germline ends. This CDR3 comprises 13 residues. This CDR3 is CASRRQPDSPLHF. Written as DNA, the CDR3 is TGTGCCAGCCGAAGACAGCCGGATTCACCCCTCCACTTT.

This clonotype was counted a few times. The chain carries TRBV27 and TRBJ1-1; D is ambiguous. The CDR3 consists of 14 residues. With 6 bases removed from V and 5 bases from J, the gap between germline ends came to 16 bases. Per the germline V gene, CDR1 is MNHEY and CDR2 is SMNVEV (reference sequence). The chain's CDR3 is CASRFTGRRTEAFF. The CDR3 DNA is TGTGCCAGCAGATTCACGGGGAGGAGGACTGAAGCTTTCTTT.

This clonotype was seen repeatedly, ten times or more. The rearrangement uses TRBV7-9 and TRBJ1-1; 8 bases are a match to TRBD1. CDR1 and CDR2 (germline): SEHNR, FQNEAQ (reference sequence). The CDR3 loop spans 15 amino acids. Trimming removed 5 bases from V and 3 bases from J; junction bases left unmatched: 8. CDR3 residues: CASSPIQGVDTEAFF. The DNA for the CDR3 is TGTGCCAGCAGCCCAATACAGGGGGTGGACACTGAAGCTTTCTTT.